This T cell receptor beta chain was recovered during a study of cytotoxic CD8 clonotypes in ibrutinib-treated CLL listed by TCRdb under 2021. Turning to the overall study: In this cohort, around 14 patients were treatment-naive and more than 9 were relapsed/refractory, while roughly 17 had unmutated IGHV. Partial responses were observed in about 25 patients and complete responses in 2; after a median follow-up of 68 months, remission was maintained in 14 patients and progression was observed in roughly twelve. The response samples were drawn at a median of roughly eleven months into treatment, with a range of roughly 6 to 36 months. On average, each sample yielded some 250,000 productive templates and roughly 95,000 productive rearrangements. Longitudinal samples were obtainable from about 30% of the roughly 86 participants in the trial. Cryopreserved peripheral blood mononuclear cells were collected at three points: before therapy, at response, and at either sustained remission or disease progression.

Each clonotype received, on average, roughly 9.6x coverage in deep resolution sequencing performed on a MiSeq, where the target depth lay between 1 in 1 million and 1 in 200,000 T cells. The immunoSEQ hsTCRB Kit was used to generate TCR beta libraries. The original pipeline was this. Data were analyzed with ImmunoSEQ Data Assistant and ImmunoSEQ Analyzer, with V, D and J genes assigned per IMGT definitions. Clonality was computed as one minus normalized Shannon entropy of productive rearrangement frequencies, ranging from 0 to 1. Public clonotype analysis was restricted to overrepresented clonotypes comprising at least 0.05% of each patient's repertoire. Roughly 12 age-matched healthy donor repertoires from immuneACCESS were used as controls for clonality. The table comes from immuneACCESS by way of TCRdb, which keeps in-frame sequences with V and J called. Part of the clones is missing from these tables; in studies checked, under half for an unresolved V gene and the rest for unknown reasons. V and J calls and clone size are given by that table; D and trimming were obtained from the DNA. This sample lists 65,000 to 95,000 clones; 86% were detected once. Around 5% of the sample lies in the top ten.

The germline V gene yields SNHLY for CDR1 and FYNNEI for CDR2. The CDR3 spans 12 residues, from the cysteine through the phenylalanine. Only the CDR3 region is kept as DNA, spanning 36 bases read in frame from base 1. V is reduced by 6 bases and J by 4 bases, leaving a spacing of 8 bases between them. Overall study outcomes, separate from this receptor: Clonality rose at ibrutinib response, remained stable during sustained remission, and dropped back toward baseline at progression. Baseline clonality exceeded that of age-matched healthy donors and correlated strongly with circulating CD8+ T-cell counts. Public clonotypes were rare and either contracted or stayed stable during treatment, and the rise in clonality at ibrutinib response reflected the expansion of private clonotypes. Sampling times were not matched between patients in sustained remission and patients whose disease was progressing, and lymph node repertoires were not examined.

This clone was recorded once. The clone's antigen remains unknown. Nothing much larger sits one base from this clone, and base qualities are not available. For TCR beta library preparation, approximately 2 micrograms of genomic DNA were extracted from the cryopreserved PBMCs. Longitudinal blood samples from CLL patients on ibrutinib monotherapy were analyzed using high-throughput TCR beta sequencing. The patients were enrolled in a single-center, open-label phase 2 trial of ibrutinib monotherapy. The chain joins TRBV2 to TRBJ2-3; the D gene lacks a confident call. The material was PBMCs, obtained before ibrutinib treatment. This clonotype originated in a human donor with chronic lymphocytic leukemia. The DNA sequence is as follows: TGTGCCAGCAGCCTGATCCCAGATACGCAGTATTTT. Protein translation: CASSLIPDTQYF.